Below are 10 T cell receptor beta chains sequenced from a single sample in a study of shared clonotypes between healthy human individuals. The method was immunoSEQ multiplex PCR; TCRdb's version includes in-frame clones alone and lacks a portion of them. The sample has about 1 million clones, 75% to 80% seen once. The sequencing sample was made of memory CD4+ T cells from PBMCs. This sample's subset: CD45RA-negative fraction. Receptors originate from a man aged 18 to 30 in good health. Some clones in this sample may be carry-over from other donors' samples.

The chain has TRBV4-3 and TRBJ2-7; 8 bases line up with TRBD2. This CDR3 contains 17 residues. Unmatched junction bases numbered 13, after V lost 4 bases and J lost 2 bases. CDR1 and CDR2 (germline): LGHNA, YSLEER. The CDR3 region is CASSRNWRLAGPYEQYF. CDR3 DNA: TGCGCCAGCAGCCGCAACTGGAGGTTAGCGGGACCCTACGAGCAGTACTTC.

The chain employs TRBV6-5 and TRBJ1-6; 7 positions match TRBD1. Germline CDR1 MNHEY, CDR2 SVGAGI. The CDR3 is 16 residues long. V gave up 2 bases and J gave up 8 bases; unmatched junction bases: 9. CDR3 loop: CASSYLRGQTHSPLHF. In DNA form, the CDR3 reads TGTGCCAGCAGTTACCTGCGGGGACAGACCCATTCACCCCTCCACTTT.

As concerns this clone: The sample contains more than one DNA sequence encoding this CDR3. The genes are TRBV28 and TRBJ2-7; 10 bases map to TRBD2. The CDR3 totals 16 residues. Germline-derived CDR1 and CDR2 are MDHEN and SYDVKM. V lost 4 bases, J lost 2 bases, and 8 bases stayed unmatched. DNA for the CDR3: TGTGCCAGCAGTTCTCCATTAGCGGGAGGACCCTACGAGCAGTACTTC. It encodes CASSSPLAGGPYEQYF.

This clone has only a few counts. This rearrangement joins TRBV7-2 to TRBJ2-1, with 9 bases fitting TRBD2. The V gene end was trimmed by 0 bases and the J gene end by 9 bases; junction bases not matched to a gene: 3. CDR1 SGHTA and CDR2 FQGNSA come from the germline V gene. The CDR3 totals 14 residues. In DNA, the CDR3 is TGTGCCAGCAGCTTAGCTCCTAGCGGGACTGAGCAGTTCTTC. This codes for CASSLAPSGTEQFF.

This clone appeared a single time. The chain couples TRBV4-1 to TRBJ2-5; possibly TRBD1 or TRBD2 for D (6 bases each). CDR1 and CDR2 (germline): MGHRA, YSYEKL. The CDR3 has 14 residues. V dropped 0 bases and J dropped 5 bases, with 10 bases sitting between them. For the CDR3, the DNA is TGCGCCAGCAGCCAAGAACAGGGAGGCGAGACCCAGTACTTC. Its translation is CASSQEQGGETQYF.

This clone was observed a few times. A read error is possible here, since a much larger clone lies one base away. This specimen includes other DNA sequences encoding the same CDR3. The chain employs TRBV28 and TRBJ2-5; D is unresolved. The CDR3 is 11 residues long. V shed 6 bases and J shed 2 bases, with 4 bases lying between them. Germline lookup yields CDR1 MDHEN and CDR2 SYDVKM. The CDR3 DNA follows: TGTGCCAGCAGCCATCAAGAGACCCAGTACTTC. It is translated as CASSHQETQYF.

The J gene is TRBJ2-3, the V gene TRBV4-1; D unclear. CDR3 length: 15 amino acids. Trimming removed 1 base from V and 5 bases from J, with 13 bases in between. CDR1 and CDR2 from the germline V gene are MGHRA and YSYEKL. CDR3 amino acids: CASSQVKQLGDTQYF. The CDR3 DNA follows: TGCGCCAGCAGCCAAGTAAAGCAGCTGGGAGATACGCAGTATTTT.

As DNA, the CDR3 is TGTGCCAGCAGCGTTGGGGACAGCGACTACGAGCAGTACTTC. Amino acid sequence: CASSVGDSDYEQYF. The chain is built from TRBV9 and TRBJ2-7; 7 nucleotides agree with TRBD1. Germline V gives CDR1 SGDLS, CDR2 YYNGEE. The CDR3 runs to 14 residues. After removal of 2 bases from V and 3 bases from J, the junction contained 5 bases not matched to a gene.

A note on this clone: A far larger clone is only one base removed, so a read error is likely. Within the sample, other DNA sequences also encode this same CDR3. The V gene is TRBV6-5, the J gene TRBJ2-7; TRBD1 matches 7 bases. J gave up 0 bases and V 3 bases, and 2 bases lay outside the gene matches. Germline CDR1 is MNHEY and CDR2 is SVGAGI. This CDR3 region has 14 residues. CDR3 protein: CASSYDRDSYEQYF. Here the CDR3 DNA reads TGTGCCAGCAGTTATGACAGGGACTCCTACGAGCAGTACTTC.

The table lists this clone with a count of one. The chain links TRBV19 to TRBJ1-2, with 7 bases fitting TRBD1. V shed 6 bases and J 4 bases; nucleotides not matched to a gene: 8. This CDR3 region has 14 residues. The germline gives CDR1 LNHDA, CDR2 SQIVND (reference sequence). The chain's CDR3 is CASSEDRRGYGYTF. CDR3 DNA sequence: TGTGCCAGTAGCGAGGACAGGAGGGGCTATGGCTACACCTTC.